These 31 T cell receptor beta chains came from one sample sequenced in a study of regulatory T cells in long-lasting Graves disease. This sample's time point: newly diagnosed GD, antithyroid drugs for less than 3 months. Extracted PBMC RNA gave rise to the TCR library. Building the TCR beta libraries relied on iRepertoire HTBI primers, and CDR3 regions underwent Arm-PCR. Via MiXCR, TCRdb re-called the multiplex PCR reads, giving one row per CDR3 protein. The table includes roughly 520,000 distinct CDR3 sequences, around 13% detected once. The same specimen was also included in a second study, on T cells in Graves' hyperthyroidism and ophthalmopathy.

Sample: peripheral blood mononuclear cells (PBMCs), taken at new diagnosis, from a patient treated with antithyroid drugs. The receptors were gathered from a woman aged 25 to 39 with Graves disease.

This clonotype has at least ten counts. The CDR3 here is CASSLRNQNTEAFF. CDR3 nucleotide sequence: TGTGCCAGCAGTTTGAGGAACCAGAACACTGAAGCTTTCTTT. The rearrangement links TRBV12-3 or TRBV12-4 to TRBJ1-1; D uncertain. V gave up 3 bases and J gave up 1 base, with 9 bases separating them. The length of the CDR3 is 14 residues.

This clonotype was counted between two and nine times. The chain links TRBV4-1 to TRBJ1-5; no firm D call. Trimming took off 1 base at V and 5 bases at J, with 15 bases between the two ends. Germline V gene lookup returns CDR1 MGHRA and CDR2 YSYEKL. The CDR3 contains 16 residues. CDR3 protein: CASSQVTYDRDQPQHF. In nucleotides, the CDR3 is TGCGCCAGCAGCCAAGTAACATATGATCGGGATCAGCCCCAGCATTTT.

This clonotype was observed many times. This chain joins TRBV11-2 and TRBJ2-6; no clear D gene. Trimming took off 0 bases at V and 2 bases at J, with 11 bases between the two ends. Germline lookup yields CDR1 SGHAT and CDR2 FQNNGV. The CDR3 covers 17 residues. This CDR3 reads CASSLDLRKPGANVLTF. CDR3 sequence (DNA): TGTGCCAGCAGCTTAGATCTTAGGAAGCCTGGGGCCAACGTCCTGACTTTC.

The chain uses TRBV9 and TRBJ2-1, with unresolved D. The J call may be wrong; the DNA end is better matched by TRBJ2-7. The CDR3 length is 11 residues. Per germline, CDR1 SGDLS and CDR2 YYNGEE. This chain's CDR3 is CASCDGYEQYF. The CDR3, as DNA: TGTGCCAGCTGCGATGGCTACGAGCAGTACTTC.

Ten or more counts support this clonotype. This chain uses TRBV27 with TRBJ2-7; possible D gene TRBD1, 6 bases. The CDR3 extends over 15 amino acids. Germline values: CDR1 MNHEY, CDR2 SMNVEV (reference sequence). V lost 5 bases, J lost 5 bases, and 19 bases lay in between. The CDR3 region is CASSPFGDTHNEQYF. CDR3 nucleotide sequence: TGTGCCAGCAGTCCGTTTGGGGACACACATAACGAGCAGTACTTC.

This clonotype has more than one count but fewer than ten. The chain carries TRBV5-1 and TRBJ1-1; 9 nucleotides line up with TRBD1. The CDR3 has 15 amino acids. J gave up 1 base and V 4 bases, and 5 bases lay outside the gene matches. Germline CDR1 reads SGHRS; CDR2 reads YFSETQ. The CDR3 DNA follows: TGCGCCAGCAGCCAGACAGGGGGAGGGAACACTGAAGCTTTCTTT. Translating gives CASSQTGGGNTEAFF. Drawing the rest from reference TRBV5-1 and TRBJ1-1, the complete variable domain is KAGVTQTPRYLIKTRGQQVTLSCSPISGHRSVSWYQQTPGQGLQFLFEYFSETQRNKGNFPGRFSGRQFSNSRSEMNVSTLELGDSALYLCASSQTGGGNTEAFFGQGTRLTVV.

The chain recombines TRBV11-1 with TRBJ1-1; weak D call: TRBD1 (5 bases). The CDR3 is made up of 18 amino acids. V was cut by 5 bases and J by 4 bases, with 26 bases left in between. Germline lookup yields CDR1 SGHAT and CDR2 FQDESV (reference sequence). CDR3 sequence: CASSPGAMVRGRGTEAFF. CDR3 coding DNA: TGTGCCAGCAGCCCCGGAGCCATGGTTCGGGGACGTGGCACTGAAGCTTTCTTT.

This clonotype came up many times. V gene TRBV6-2 or TRBV6-3 combines with J gene TRBJ2-1; TRBD1 matches at 8 bases. V trimming: 1 base; J trimming: 7 bases; junction bases outside the gene matches: 9. The V gene's germline CDR1 is MNHEY and CDR2 SVGEGT. The CDR3 extends over 16 amino acids. The CDR3 nucleotides are TGTGCCAGCAGTTACTTGGTGTACAGGGGGGAGAATGAGCAGTTCTTC. This translates into CASSYLVYRGENEQFF.

This clonotype was detected once. V gene TRBV11-1 combines with J gene TRBJ2-1, with TRBD2 matching over 8 bases. The CDR3 is 16 residues long. CDR1 and CDR2 from the germline V gene are SGHAT and FQDESV (reference sequence). The V gene end was trimmed by 9 bases and the J gene end by 5 bases; junction bases not matched to a gene: 15. The DNA of the CDR3 is TGTGCCAGTAGACCGACGTGGCGGGAGGCCCACAATGAGCAGTTCTTC. It specifies CASRPTWREAHNEQFF.

This clonotype showed up many times. This sequence joins TRBV11-2 and TRBJ2-3; D unresolved. The CDR3 runs to 17 residues. Trimming took off 1 base at V and 4 bases at J, with 18 bases between the two ends. Germline V lookup: CDR1 SGHAT, CDR2 FQNNGV. The CDR3 nucleotides read TGTGCCAGCAGCTTAGGGTGGGCAGAACGAAGGGCAGATACGCAGTATTTT. Residues: CASSLGWAERRADTQYF.

In its sample, this clonotype was seen many times. The chain couples TRBV24-1 to TRBJ2-3; 7 bases map to TRBD2. The CDR3 totals 16 residues. Trimming removed 1 base from V and 4 bases from J; junction bases left unmatched: 7. Germline loops: CDR1 KGHDR, CDR2 SFDVKD. The CDR3 loop reads CATSDFRREFPDTQYF. The DNA for the CDR3 is TGTGCCACCAGTGATTTCCGGCGGGAGTTCCCAGATACGCAGTATTTT.

This clonotype appeared many times. The chain combines TRBV12-3 or TRBV12-4 with TRBJ1-2; D is unresolved. The length of the CDR3 is 14 residues. V was trimmed by 6 bases and J by 4 bases, leaving 15 bases between them. CDR3: CASSPAVGGYGYTF. As DNA, the CDR3 is TGTGCCAGCAGCCCGGCCGTTGGCGGCTATGGCTACACCTTC.

The chain carries TRBV6-5 and TRBJ1-4; perhaps TRBD1 as D (6 bases). The CDR3 is 15 amino acids. CDR1 MNHEY and CDR2 SVGAGI come from the germline V gene. The V end lost 4 bases, the J end lost 5 bases, and 14 bases lay between the germline ends. CDR3 sequence reads: CASSSPRRGNEKLFF. CDR3 sequence (DNA): TGTGCCAGCAGTTCCCCACGGAGGGGGAATGAAAAACTGTTTTTT.

CDR3 residues: CASSLVPGTPKETQYF. DNA for the CDR3: TGTGCCAGCAGTTTAGTTCCCGGGACACCCAAGGAGACCCAGTACTTC. The chain joins TRBV27 to TRBJ2-5, with TRBD1 as a possible D gene (6 bases). Germline V gene sequence: CDR1 MNHEY, CDR2 SMNVEV (reference sequence). Trimming took off 2 bases at V and 5 bases at J, with 18 bases between the two ends. This CDR3 is built from 16 residues.

This clonotype has ten or more counts. The J gene is TRBJ2-2, the V gene TRBV14, with TRBD2 matching over 7 bases. CDR3 size: 16 residues. V dropped 1 base and J dropped 5; count of bases not matched to a gene: 7. Germline CDR1 is SGHDN and CDR2 is FVKESK. The CDR3 sequence: CASSQGDGRYTGELFF. The CDR3 DNA sequence: TGTGCCAGCAGCCAAGGGGACGGGAGGTATACCGGGGAGCTGTTTTTT.

A few counts support this clonotype. The chain employs TRBV15 and TRBJ2-7; TRBD2 might be the D (6 bases). V shed 0 bases and J shed 2 bases, with 11 bases lying between them. Germline-derived CDR1 and CDR2 are LNHNV and YYDKDF (reference sequence). The CDR3 extends over 15 amino acids. The DNA of the CDR3 is TGTGCCACCAGCAGAGATAGGAGACTAGCCTACGAGCAGTACTTC. Protein: CATSRDRRLAYEQYF. The whole variable domain, remainder taken from reference TRBV15 and TRBJ2-7, is DAMVIQNPRYQVTQFGKPVTLSCSQTLNHNVMYWYQQKSSQAPKLLFHYYDKDFNNEADTPDNFQSRRPNTSFCFLDIRSPGLGDTAMYLCATSRDRRLAYEQYFGPGTRLTVT.

This clonotype has ten or more counts. The chain carries TRBV7-9 and TRBJ2-1, with 11 bases fitting TRBD2. Germline V gene data show CDR1 as SEHNR and CDR2 as FQNEAQ (reference sequence). The CDR3 consists of 15 residues. J gave up 7 bases and V 6 bases, and 8 bases lay outside the gene matches. CDR3 sequence: CASSSLAGGWNEQFF. The CDR3 DNA sequence: TGTGCCAGCAGTAGCCTAGCGGGAGGATGGAATGAGCAGTTCTTC.

There are many counts of this clonotype. The chain has TRBV29-1 and TRBJ2-1, with TRBD2 matching 11 bases. The CDR3 has 15 amino acids. Germline lookup yields CDR1 SQVTM and CDR2 ANQGSEA. The V and J ends lost 7 bases and 2 bases, in that order; junction bases with no gene match: 7. The CDR3 nucleotides are TGCAGCGGGACTAGCGGGCGCCTGCCCTACAATGAGCAGTTCTTC. It translates to CSGTSGRLPYNEQFF.

Here the CDR3 reads CASSVEGTTSGPRNEQFF. The CDR3 coding sequence is TGTGCCAGCAGCGTAGAGGGAACGACTAGCGGGCCCCGGAATGAGCAGTTCTTC. This chain links TRBV9 with TRBJ2-1; 10 bases are shared with TRBD2. Germline assignment: CDR1 SGDLS and CDR2 YYNGEE. V lost 0 bases and J lost 7; bases outside the gene matches: 13. The CDR3 has 18 residues.

This clonotype was recorded at least ten times. The chain carries TRBV6-1 and TRBJ2-2; D remains unclear. In germline, CDR1 is MNHNS, CDR2 SASEGT. CDR3 size: 14 residues. V shed 7 bases and J shed 4 bases, with 13 bases lying between them. The CDR3 protein is CASTQSLSTGELFF. The CDR3 DNA is TGTGCCAGCACCCAGTCGCTGAGCACCGGGGAGCTGTTTTTT.

The chain is built from TRBV19 and TRBJ1-5, with D perhaps matching TRBD1 (6 bases). Trimming took off 3 bases at V and 5 bases at J, with 20 bases between the two ends. The CDR3 runs 17 residues. Germline CDR1 is LNHDA and CDR2 is SQIVND (reference sequence). Here the CDR3 reads CASSIGRGTRFDQPQHF. CDR3 nucleotides: TGTGCCAGTAGTATCGGCAGGGGAACTCGATTTGATCAGCCCCAGCATTTT.

On this clonotype: A much larger clone lies one base from this, so it may be a read error. The genes are TRBV10-3 and TRBJ2-1, with D possibly matching TRBD1 (5 bases). CDR1 is ENHRY, CDR2 SYGVKD, per germline. The CDR3 consists of 11 residues. CDR3 sequence (DNA): TGTGTCATCAGGCAGGGCAATGAGCAGTTCTTC. It is translated as CVIRQGNEQFF.

This clonotype was counted at least ten times. The chain carries TRBV4-1 and TRBJ2-3; D perhaps matches TRBD2 (6 bases). CDR3 length: 15 amino acids. Germline CDR1 reads MGHRA; CDR2 reads YSYEKL. The ends were cut back, 2 bases at V and 4 bases at J, with 13 bases in the middle. The CDR3 sequence is CASSQRPPGADTQYF. The CDR3 DNA reads TGCGCCAGCAGCCAAAGACCTCCGGGAGCAGATACGCAGTATTTT.

This clonotype was detected only a few times. The rearrangement joins TRBV9 to TRBJ2-1; 7 bases are shared with TRBD2. V was pared by 1 base and J by 0 bases, with 4 bases of the junction left unmatched. CDR1 and CDR2 from the germline V gene are SGDLS and YYNGEE. There are 16 residues in the CDR3. The CDR3 here is CASSVSSGVSYNEQFF. For the CDR3, the DNA is TGTGCCAGCAGCGTAAGCAGCGGGGTCTCCTACAATGAGCAGTTCTTC.

This clonotype was counted many times. The chain combines TRBV7-9 with TRBJ1-3; no definite D call. Trimming removed 0 bases at V and 0 bases at J, with 6 bases between. The CDR3 runs to 15 residues. CDR1 is SEHNR, CDR2 FQNEAQ, per germline (reference sequence). The DNA of the CDR3 is TGTGCCAGCAGCTTAGCGCTAGTCTCTGGAAACACCATATATTTT. It yields the protein CASSLALVSGNTIYF.

This clonotype was seen repeatedly, ten times or more. J is TRBJ2-7 and V is TRBV2, with 10 bases matching TRBD1. V dropped 6 bases and J dropped 3; count of bases not matched to a gene: 5. This CDR3 is 14 amino acids long. Germline-derived CDR1 and CDR2 are SNHLY and FYNNEI. The CDR3 nucleotides are TGTGCCAGCAGAGACAGGGGGCGGATCTACGAGCAGTACTTC. Encoded protein: CASRDRGRIYEQYF.

The V and J genes are TRBV11-2 and TRBJ2-7, with 10 bases fitting TRBD2. The CDR3 is 19 residues long. The germline CDR1 and CDR2 sequences are SGHAT and FQNNGV. V lost 5 bases and J lost 7; bases outside the gene matches: 23. The CDR3 sequence is CASSAAGLRTSGRPREQYV. The CDR3 DNA follows: TGTGCCAGCAGCGCAGCGGGCCTTCGGACTAGCGGAAGGCCTAGGGAGCAGTACGTC.

There are many counts of this clonotype. CDR3 bases: TGCAGCGTTCGACAGGGGAAAGATACGCAGTATTTT. Protein: CSVRQGKDTQYF. This chain connects TRBV29-1 to TRBJ2-3, with TRBD1 matching 8 bases. V gave up 5 bases and J gave up 5 bases; unmatched junction bases: 3. Germline loops: CDR1 SQVTM, CDR2 ANQGSEA. The CDR3 covers 12 residues.

CDR3 coding DNA: TGTGCTAGTGGTTTTTCCCCGGAGACCCAGTTCTTC. Protein: CASGFSPETQFF. This rearrangement joins TRBV12-5 to TRBJ2-4, with unresolved D. Matching the DNA end better, TRBJ2-1 makes the J call doubtful. From germline, CDR1 is LGHNT and CDR2 FRNRAP. This CDR3 has 12 amino acids.

The rearrangement uses TRBV7-9 and TRBJ1-2; 8 bases line up with TRBD1. This CDR3 is built from 16 residues. Per germline, CDR1 SEHNR and CDR2 FQNEAQ (reference sequence). V lost 0 bases and J lost 2; bases outside the gene matches: 5. In DNA, the CDR3 is TGTGCCAGCAGCTTAGCATGGACAGGGCTGAACTATGGCTACACCTTC. Its protein is CASSLAWTGLNYGYTF.

This clonotype was observed a handful of times. At one end, the junction sequence differs from germline, possibly due to a read error. Written as DNA, the CDR3 is TGTGCCAGCAGTTACGGCCCAGGGAACTCCTACAATGAGCAGTCCTTC. Amino acid sequence: CASSYGPGNSYNEQSF. The chain combines TRBV6-2 or TRBV6-3 with TRBJ2-1; perhaps TRBD1 as D (5 bases). The CDR3 length is 16 residues. Germline V gives CDR1 MNHEY, CDR2 SVGEGT.